A selection of T cell receptor beta chains follows, all from one sample in a study of T-cell reconstitution after alpha-beta-depleted transplantation in children. TCRdb called the PCR reads again in MiXCR, with one record for every CDR3 protein. The data contain fewer than 750,000 distinct CDR3 sequences, 27% of them singletons. The source was PBMCs, collected before TCRalphabeta/CD19-depleted stem cell transplant. The receptors derive from a boy under two years old with Wiskott-Aldrich syndrome, due to receive a stem cell transplant. CDR3s include the opening cysteine and the closing phenylalanine or tryptophan. The order of the fields is CDR3 protein, CDR3 DNA, J gene, clone size, V gene, D gene. The D gene is left open where the match is weak. Size tells how often a clone was seen (once, few, many) or the class of an expanded clone, and some rows leave it out.

CASSVGPGPRLEITDTQYF TGTGCCAGCAGCGTAGGTCCGGGACCGAGGCTCGAGATTACAGATACGCAGTATTTT TRBJ2-3 few TRBV3-1 NA
CASSQEPPRYEQYF TGTGCCAGCAGCCAGGAACCACCTCGCTACGAGCAGTACTTC TRBJ2-7 NA TRBV14 NA
CASSTLAGTAKNIQYF TGTGCCAGCAGCACCCTGGCAGGGACCGCCAAAAACATTCAGTACTTC TRBJ2-4 NA TRBV11-2 NA
CSALRKSNQPQHF TGCAGTGCTCTCCGTAAGAGCAATCAGCCCCAGCATTTT TRBJ1-5 NA TRBV20-1 NA
CANRRGGTARRGYTF TGTGCCAACCGACGAGGGGGGACAGCTCGCCGGGGCTACACCTTC TRBJ1-2 NA TRBV5-5 TRBD1
CSARDFEGRTEAFF TGCAGTGCTAGAGATTTCGAGGGGCGGACTGAAGCTTTCTTT TRBJ1-1 few TRBV20-1 NA
CASSLALGPDSPLHF TGTGCCAGCAGCTTAGCGCTGGGTCCAGATTCACCCCTCCACTTT TRBJ1-6 few TRBV7-9 NA
CASRTSGSTDKQYF TGCGCCAGCAGAACTAGCGGTAGCACAGATAAGCAGTATTTT TRBJ2-3 NA TRBV10-2 TRBD2
CAIRTGPQETQYF TGTGCCATCAGAACAGGTCCCCAAGAGACCCAGTACTTC TRBJ2-5 NA TRBV10-3 NA
CASSLWGGRETQYF TGTGCCAGCAGCTTATGGGGAGGGAGAGAGACCCAGTACTTC TRBJ2-5 NA TRBV7-2 TRBD2
CASSPRGGRASETQYF TGTGCCAGCAGCCCGAGGGGCGGGAGGGCCAGTGAGACCCAGTACTTC TRBJ2-5 NA TRBV7-9 TRBD2
CASSLFSGREDEQFF TGTGCCAGCAGCTTATTTAGCGGGAGGGAGGATGAGCAGTTCTTC TRBJ2-1 few TRBV5-5 TRBD2
CASSGRGGQPQHF TGTGCCAGCAGCGGCAGGGGAGGTCAGCCCCAGCATTTT TRBJ1-5 NA TRBV7-6 NA
CASSFQRVSTDTQYF TGCGCCAGCAGCTTCCAGCGGGTCTCCACAGATACGCAGTATTTT TRBJ2-3 few TRBV5-1 NA
CASSLSGRVGNTIYF TGTGCCAGCAGTTTATCGGGCAGGGTTGGAAACACCATATATTTT TRBJ1-3 few TRBV27 NA
CASSAGTGYNEQFF TGTGCCAGCAGTGCCGGAACAGGGTACAATGAGCAGTTCTTC TRBJ2-1 NA TRBV2 NA
CSVDGGDTQYF TGCAGCGTTGACGGCGGAGATACGCAGTATTTT TRBJ2-3 NA TRBV29-1 NA
CASSLSYRYTDTQYF TGTGCCAGCAGCTTGTCCTATCGGTACACAGATACGCAGTATTTT TRBJ2-3 NA TRBV7-7 NA
CSASGTVKETQYF TGCAGTGCTAGTGGGACAGTGAAGGAGACCCAGTACTTC TRBJ2-5 few TRBV20-1 TRBD1
CATSSDSNQPQHF TGTGCCACCAGCTCTGACAGCAATCAGCCCCAGCATTTT TRBJ1-5 few TRBV15 NA
CASSQFTDRGRGGYTF TGTGCCAGCAGCCAATTTACCGACAGGGGGCGTGGTGGCTACACCTTC TRBJ1-2 NA TRBV3-1 TRBD1
CSAKYPSGMGDTQYF TGCAGTGCTAAATACCCGAGCGGGATGGGAGATACGCAGTATTTT TRBJ2-3 NA TRBV20-1 TRBD2
CASSLFSETDTQYF TGCGCCAGCAGCTTGTTCTCGGAAACAGATACGCAGTATTTT TRBJ2-3 NA TRBV5-1 NA
CASSLGQDYYEQYF TGTGCCAGCAGTTTGGGTCAGGATTACTACGAGCAGTACTTC TRBJ2-7 few TRBV12-3/TRBV12-4 NA
CASSLSTSEETQYF TGCGCCAGCAGCTTGTCGACTAGCGAAGAGACCCAGTACTTC TRBJ2-5 NA TRBV5-1 TRBD2
CASSNSGTSGRNTQYF TGTGCCAGCAGCAATTCAGGGACTAGCGGGAGAAATACGCAGTATTTT TRBJ2-3 NA TRBV3-1 TRBD2
CSGAGASYNEQFF TGCAGCGGGGCGGGAGCCTCCTACAATGAGCAGTTCTTC TRBJ2-1 few TRBV29-1 TRBD2
CSASIPNYGYTF TGCAGTGCTTCGATTCCTAACTATGGCTACACCTTC TRBJ1-2 few TRBV20-1 NA
CSAKGGLATNEQFF TGCAGTGCTAAGGGGGGGCTAGCGACCAATGAGCAGTTCTTC TRBJ2-1 few TRBV20-1 NA
CASSKGDRVKHNEQFF TGTGCCAGCAGTAAGGGCGACAGGGTAAAACACAATGAGCAGTTCTTC TRBJ2-1 few TRBV7-9 TRBD1
CASSQTSGAQETQYF TGTGCCAGCAGCCAGACTAGCGGAGCACAAGAGACCCAGTACTTC TRBJ2-5 few TRBV7-9 TRBD2
CASNWGQTPNGYTF TGTGCCAGCAATTGGGGACAGACTCCTAATGGCTACACCTTC TRBJ1-2 few TRBV2 TRBD1
CASTPRGLASNEQFF TGTGCCAGCACTCCAAGGGGACTAGCCTCTAATGAGCAGTTCTTC TRBJ2-1 NA TRBV12-3/TRBV12-4 TRBD2
CASSFRGIGAEQYF TGTGCCAGCAGTTTCAGGGGAATCGGTGCGGAGCAGTACTTC TRBJ2-7 NA TRBV12-3/TRBV12-4 NA
CASSAMSSGANVLTF TGTGCCAGCAGCGCTATGAGCTCTGGGGCCAACGTCCTGACTTTC TRBJ2-6 few TRBV9 NA
CASSLAVNTEAFF TGCGCCAGCAGCTTGGCTGTGAACACTGAAGCTTTCTTT TRBJ1-1 many TRBV5-1 NA
CASSNRGRGAYEQYF TGTGCCAGCAGCAACAGGGGGCGCGGGGCCTACGAGCAGTACTTC TRBJ2-7 NA TRBV12-3/TRBV12-4 TRBD1
CASSQGGVGAQETQYF TGTGCCAGCAGCCAAGGCGGGGTCGGGGCCCAAGAGACCCAGTACTTC TRBJ2-5 few TRBV14 NA
CSARDPSGDTNEQFF TGCAGTGCTAGAGACCCAAGCGGGGATACCAATGAGCAGTTCTTC TRBJ2-1 few TRBV20-1 TRBD2
CASSQGGTNEQYF TGTGCCAGCAGCCAAGGAGGGACCAACGAGCAGTACTTC TRBJ2-7 few TRBV3-1 NA
CASSRAAGGLYNEQFF TGCGCCAGCAGCCGTGCTGCGGGAGGGCTTTACAATGAGCAGTTCTTC TRBJ2-1 few TRBV10-1 TRBD2
CATSRARQGYEQFF TGTGCCACCAGCAGAGCCCGGCAGGGTTATGAGCAGTTCTTC TRBJ2-1 few TRBV15 NA
CASSYSYLADRTDTQYF TGTGCCAGCAGTTACTCGTACCTAGCGGACCGCACAGATACGCAGTATTTT TRBJ2-3 NA TRBV6-2/TRBV6-3 TRBD2
CASKYEGSYEQYF TGTGCCAGCAAATACGAAGGCTCCTACGAGCAGTACTTC TRBJ2-7 few TRBV2 NA
CASSSVGSRNEQFF TGTGCCAGCAGTTCGGTCGGGAGTCGGAATGAGCAGTTCTTC TRBJ2-1 NA TRBV12-3/TRBV12-4 NA
CASSQVAWTSGINEQFF TGTGCCAGCAGCCAAGTTGCGTGGACTAGCGGGATCAATGAGCAGTTCTTC TRBJ2-1 NA TRBV14 TRBD2
CASSQERLSTRPLQETQYF TGTGCCAGCAGCCAAGAAAGGTTATCGACGAGACCTTTACAAGAGACCCAGTACTTC TRBJ2-5 few TRBV3-1 NA
CSVEAGTSGVYEQYF TGCAGCGTTGAAGCCGGGACTAGCGGGGTCTACGAGCAGTACTTC TRBJ2-7 few TRBV29-1 TRBD2
CASSEYWDSPYEQYF TGTGCCAGCAGTGAATATTGGGACAGCCCCTACGAGCAGTACTTC TRBJ2-7 NA TRBV2 TRBD1
CASTKQNPGNTIYF TGTGCCAGCACTAAACAGAATCCTGGAAACACCATATATTTT TRBJ1-3 NA TRBV12-3/TRBV12-4 NA
CASSRIPGPPKGYTF TGTGCCAGCAGCCGGATACCGGGACCCCCGAAGGGCTACACCTTC TRBJ1-2 NA TRBV7-2 NA
CSASRRDYGYTF TGCAGTGCTAGTCGACGGGACTATGGCTACACCTTC TRBJ1-2 NA TRBV20-1 NA
CASREDRLYEQYF TGTGCCAGCCGAGAGGACAGGCTCTACGAGCAGTACTTC TRBJ2-7 few TRBV6-6 TRBD1